Listed below are T cell receptor beta chains from one sample, sequenced in a study of response to subunit inactivated influenza vaccine. TCRdb re-called the RT-PCR reads with MiXCR, one entry per CDR3 protein. Counted here are approximately 500,000 distinct CDR3 sequences, 14% occurring once; the ten biggest clones make up roughly 10%. Specimen: PBMCs from blood, collected roughly 13 days after vaccination. The receptors stem from a man aged 50 or older who received an inactivated influenza vaccine. Both conserved end residues are trimmed from each CDR3.

>TRBV5-1|TRBJ1-2
ASRRTGEATYGYT
>TRBV10-3|TRBJ2-7
AISESSTDFYEQY
>TRBV7-2|TRBJ2-1
ASSYLAGGLGEQF
>TRBV5-5|TRBJ2-2
ASSLVQGAPNTGELF
>TRBV7-2|TRBJ1-3
ASSLAPTSSGNTIY
>TRBV6-1|TRBJ2-1
ASSEGTSRRNEQF
>TRBV20-1|TRBJ2-1
SASGVSYYNEQF
>TRBV7-2|TRBJ2-2
ASSRGGATGELF
>TRBV11-2|TRBJ2-1
ASSLDSSGGVSSYNEQF
>TRBV30|TRBJ1-6
AWSEGQGVISPLH
>TRBV20-1|TRBJ2-7
SASVGTTYEQY
>TRBV12-3/TRBV12-4|TRBJ2-2
ASSPRQGRAGELF
>TRBV10-3|TRBJ2-7
AISESRYEQY